This TCR beta chain comes out of a study of blood T cell repertoires in COVID-19 (dated by TCRdb to 2018 to 2020). At the level of the whole study: The collaborator samples originated in the United States, Italy and Spain and spanned the acute and convalescent phases of COVID-19. A de-identified subject ID, COVID-19 status, age in years and sex were almost always included in the sample metadata. The prospective study material was composed of cDNA or gDNA derived from T cells, B-cell-depleted T cells, or PBMCs. Subjects who had been exposed to COVID-19, were actively infected with it, or had recovered from it provided the deeply sampled blood TCRbeta repertoires that made up the dataset. HLA class I and class II types, where available, came from metadata supplied by the sample provider rather than from assay-based typing. Samples came from the ongoing ImmuneRACE study (first 160 participants) plus 1,254 subjects from 6 global collaborators. The repertoires were released in a freely available public database intended as a resource for research on the immune response to SARS-CoV-2.

TCRbeta CDR3 regions were amplified from genomic DNA using the immunoSEQ Assay, a bias-controlled multiplex PCR. Per the original workflow: The number of nucleated cells in each sample was estimated by amplification of reference gene primers within the assay. To quantify the absolute abundance of each unique TCRbeta CDR3 rearrangement, sequence reads were collapsed and filtered. For each sample, productive Simpson clonality was calculated as the square root of Simpson's diversity index over productive rearrangements. TCRdb obtained this table from immuneACCESS and retained in-frame rearrangements with V and J assigned. These tables miss some clones; where compared with another copy, unresolved V genes account for less than half of the shortfall, and the remainder is unexplained. The V and J calls and the clone size are those of that table, but D and trimming were determined from the DNA. Here the sample has around 140,000 clones; 89% occur a single time. Of the sample, 1.5% to 2% is held by the ten largest clones.

On the study overall, not on this receptor specifically: How much clinical and demographic metadata was included differed by source and by participant, and the metadata was provided uncurated.

Concerning this clone itself: The antigen this receptor binds is unknown. Per-base qualities were not stored, and no clone one base away is much larger.

Inclusive of the bounding cysteine and phenylalanine, the CDR3 is 16 residues long. The entry retains the CDR3 DNA only, 48 bases that are in frame from base 1. The germline V end is reduced by 1 base and the J end by 6 bases; junction bases left unmatched: 9. The CDR1 and CDR2 encoded by the germline V gene are SGHRS and YFSETQ. The collaborating institutions used their own protocols to collect whole blood in K2EDTA tubes. For TCRbeta analysis, collaborators shipped samples as frozen whole blood, isolated PBMCs, or DNA extracted from either of those sample types. Sequenced sample: peripheral blood. The receptor chain draws on TRBV5-1 and TRBJ2-2; 7 central nucleotides agree with TRBD1. This TCR was recovered from a human donor in a cohort sampled during active COVID-19. This receptor carries the CDR3 CASSLWGTQGPGELFF. The DNA reads as follows: TGCGCCAGCAGCTTGTGGGGGACACAGGGGCCCGGGGAGCTGTTTTTT.